Shown below are 19 T cell receptor beta chains from a single sample sequenced in a study of blood T cells in healthy people across ages. For the second PCR, which ran for 7 to 11 cycles, a sample-barcoded 5' primer and a J-beta primer mix were used. TCRdb processed the 5' RACE reads anew with MiXCR; each CDR3 protein has one entry. The table has 800,000 or so distinct CDR3 sequences, just under 25% seen once. These data also formed part of another study, on T cells of mothers and their children.

The sequenced material came from blood. The receptors originated from a boy between 10 and 17 years old in good health.

The V gene is TRBV13, the J gene TRBJ2-5; 14 bases are shared with TRBD2. The V gene end was trimmed by 5 bases and the J gene end by 11 bases; junction bases not matched to a gene: 22. The CDR3 loop spans 19 amino acids. Germline loops: CDR1 PRHDT, CDR2 FYEKMQ (reference sequence). The CDR3 here is CASSLSTTGTSGRRGEQYF. DNA of the CDR3: TGTGCCAGCAGCCTGAGCACTACGGGGACTAGCGGGAGACGGGGGGAGCAGTACTTC.

This clonotype was observed a handful of times. The V and J genes are TRBV7-9 and TRBJ1-3; D not certain. Trimming cost V 3 bases and J 4 bases, with 10 bases left between them. The CDR3 loop spans 14 amino acids. Looked up from germline, CDR1 is SEHNR and CDR2 is FQNEAQ (reference sequence). The CDR3 DNA follows: TGTGCCAGCAGCTTCCCGGGCCTGGGAAACACCATATATTTT. It translates to CASSFPGLGNTIYF.

Notes on this clonotype: At one end the junction does not follow the germline gene, possibly because of a read error. The chain links TRBV4-1 to TRBJ1-5; 7 nucleotides match TRBD1. Per the germline V gene, CDR1 is MGHRA and CDR2 is YSYEKL. CDR3 size: 16 residues. CDR3 sequence reads: CASRQEEGATNQPQHF. CDR3 bases: TGCGCCAGCAGACAAGAAGAGGGGGCTACCAATCAGCCCCAGCATTTT.

The V call is TRBV7-6, the J call TRBJ1-1; the D is unclear. V shed 4 bases and J shed 5 bases, with 8 bases lying between them. The CDR3 is made up of 12 amino acids. Per the germline V gene, CDR1 is SGHVS and CDR2 is FNYEAQ. CDR3 nucleotide sequence: TGTGCCAGCAGCTCAGACTCAACTGAAGCTTTCTTT. Translated: CASSSDSTEAFF.

In its sample, this clonotype was seen a few times. The CDR3 DNA reads TGTGCCAGCAGTTACCCAGCGGGACCCACAGATACGCAGTATTTT. Encoded protein: CASSYPAGPTDTQYF. This chain links TRBV6-6 with TRBJ2-3; TRBD2 agrees at 7 bases. The J segment lost 2 bases and the V segment lost 2 bases, leaving 4 bases of the junction unmatched. Germline loops: CDR1 MNHNY, CDR2 SVGAGI (reference sequence). The CDR3 contains 15 residues.

In its sample, this clonotype was seen a few times. The rearrangement links TRBV20-1 to TRBJ2-5; 11 bases are shared with TRBD2. There are 14 residues in the CDR3. Trimming at V came to 4 bases and at J to 0 bases, leaving 1 base not matched to a gene. Per the germline V gene, CDR1 is DFQATT and CDR2 is SNEGSKA (reference sequence). CDR3 region: CSATGLADQETQYF. The CDR3 DNA follows: TGCAGTGCTACGGGACTAGCGGACCAAGAGACCCAGTACTTC.

This clonotype showed up many times. J is TRBJ1-4 and V is TRBV24-1; D gene unclear. Trimming removed 3 bases at V and 5 bases at J, with 12 bases between. The CDR3 is 15 amino acids. The V gene's germline CDR1 is KGHDR and CDR2 SFDVKD. CDR3 protein: CATSDQAGPNEKLFF. The CDR3 DNA sequence: TGTGCCACCAGTGATCAGGCAGGTCCAAATGAAAAACTGTTTTTT.

The chain uses TRBV14 and TRBJ2-5; the match to TRBD1 covers 9 bases. The CDR3 runs to 14 residues. J lost 10 bases, V lost 0 bases, and 6 bases had no gene match. Germline CDR1 SGHDN, CDR2 FVKESK. The CDR3 DNA reads TGTGCCAGCAGCCAAGATGGAACAGGGGGCGGCCAGTACTTC. This encodes CASSQDGTGGGQYF.

This clonotype was counted between two and nine times. This may be a read error, as it is one base from a much larger clone. The V call is TRBV10-3, the J call TRBJ1-4; TRBD1 is a possible D gene (5 bases). The germline gives CDR1 ENHRY, CDR2 SYGVKD. The CDR3 sequence is 13 residues long. In DNA, the CDR3 is TGTGCCATCAGGGACATAACTAATGAAAAACTGGTTTTT. It translates to CAIRDITNEKLVF.

CDR3: CASSQDLGTEETQYF. The CDR3 nucleotides read TGTGCCAGCAGCCAAGATTTAGGGACAGAAGAGACCCAGTACTTC. This chain uses TRBV4-2 with TRBJ2-5; 7 bases agree with TRBD1. The CDR3 runs to 15 residues. Germline CDR1 and CDR2: LGHNA and YNFKEQ. The V gene end was trimmed by 0 bases and the J gene end by 3 bases; junction bases not matched to a gene: 4.

This clonotype occurred a few times. For the CDR3, the DNA is TGTGCCAGCAGTTGGACAGGGCCTGAAGCTTTCTTT. This codes for CASSWTGPEAFF. V gene TRBV6-6 combines with J gene TRBJ1-1, with 8 nucleotides matching TRBD1. V lost 4 bases and J lost 6; bases outside the gene matches: 1. CDR1 and CDR2 (germline): MNHNY, SVGAGI (reference sequence). The length of the CDR3 is 12 residues.

About this clonotype: The junction differs from germline at one of its ends, possibly a read error. This sequence joins TRBV29-1 and TRBJ1-1; D remains ambiguous. The CDR3 extends over 12 amino acids. Germline assignment: CDR1 SQVTM and CDR2 ANQGSEA. CDR3: CSVGGMNTEAFF. The CDR3 DNA follows: TGTAGCGTTGGTGGGATGAACACTGAAGCTTTCTTT.

This clonotype was counted only a few times. The chain recombines TRBV16 with TRBJ2-5, with D perhaps matching TRBD1 or TRBD2 (6 bases each). TRBJ2-7 matches the DNA end more closely, so the J call is doubtful. The CDR3 sequence is 14 residues long. Germline V gene lookup returns CDR1 KGHSY and CDR2 FQNENV. As DNA, the CDR3 is TGTGCCAGCAGCCAACGGAGGGACAACTACGAGCAGTACTTC. Translation gives CASSQRRDNYEQYF.

This clonotype was seen more than once but under ten times. The junction and the germline gene differ at one end; a read error may be behind it. The J gene is TRBJ2-3, the V gene TRBV30, with 8 bases that match TRBD2. Germline V gene sequence: CDR1 GTSNPN, CDR2 SVGIG (reference sequence). This CDR3 region has 15 residues. CDR3 amino acids: CAWSQTGGSTDAQYF. The CDR3 DNA reads TGTGCCTGGAGTCAAACGGGGGGGAGCACAGATGCGCAGTATTTT.

This clonotype was counted only a few times. V usage is TRBV5-1 and J usage is TRBJ2-5; D is possibly TRBD1 (5 bases). The CDR3 length is 14 residues. The germline V gene has CDR1 SGHRS and CDR2 YFSETQ. V was pared by 4 bases and J by 7 bases, with 17 bases between. DNA for the CDR3: TGCGCCAGCAGCCTCTCGGACAATATCGGGACCCAGTACTTC. It is translated as CASSLSDNIGTQYF.

This clonotype appeared once. The chain couples TRBV11-3 to TRBJ2-4; perhaps TRBD1 as D (6 bases). This CDR3 has 14 residues. Germline CDR1 SGHNT, CDR2 YENEEA. The V gene lost 0 bases and the J gene lost 12 bases, with 15 bases spanning the gap. CDR3 amino acids: CASSLDPDSPDQYF. The CDR3 DNA reads TGTGCCAGCAGCTTAGATCCGGACAGCCCGGATCAGTACTTC.

This chain uses TRBV7-2 with TRBJ2-7, with D possibly being TRBD1 or TRBD2 (6 bases each). The CDR3 sequence is 15 residues long. V gave up 4 bases and J gave up 0 bases, with 13 bases separating them. Germline V gene lookup returns CDR1 SGHTA and CDR2 FQGNSA. In nucleotides, the CDR3 is TGTGCCAGCAGCTCCCAGGGGACTCACTCCTACGAGCAGTACTTC. It translates to CASSSQGTHSYEQYF.

This clonotype was seen a handful of times. V usage is TRBV7-2 and J usage is TRBJ1-5; D gene ambiguous. Germline-derived CDR1 and CDR2 are SGHTA and FQGNSA. Trimming pared 1 base from V and 3 bases from J, leaving 13 bases between. The CDR3 contains 16 residues. The CDR3: CASSLESSSPNQPQHF. For the CDR3, the DNA is TGTGCCAGCAGCTTAGAGTCAAGCAGCCCCAATCAGCCCCAGCATTTT.

The chain has TRBV7-2 and TRBJ2-3; the match to TRBD1 covers 7 bases. Germline CDR1 and CDR2: SGHTA and FQGNSA. V trimming: 4 bases; J trimming: 2 bases; junction bases outside the gene matches: 6. CDR3 length equals 15 residues. DNA for the CDR3: TGTGCCAGCAGCTCCAGGACAGGTCCCACAGATACGCAGTATTTT. Amino acids: CASSSRTGPTDTQYF.